This T cell receptor beta chain was obtained from a study of blood T cell repertoires in COVID-19. The overall study: Samples taken during acute and convalescent COVID-19 were collected in the United States, Italy and Spain. PBMCs, B-cell-depleted T cells, or T cells provided the cDNA or gDNA that made up the material.

The CDR3 loop spans 14 amino acids. The V gene's germline CDR1 is SNHLY and CDR2 FYNNEI. Trimming cost V 1 base and J 4 bases, with 10 bases left between them. Source study methods: From reference gene primer amplification, estimates of nucleated cell counts were derived. Data came from immunoSEQ multiplex PCR; TCRdb stores just in-frame clones and leaves some out. The D gene and trimming were derived from the DNA, and the V and J assignments and clone size from that table. The sample holds almost 55,000 clones, roughly 83% seen once. Input material: peripheral blood. The chain is built from TRBV2 and TRBJ1-1, with a weak D call TRBD1 (6 bases). This sequence originates from a human donor in a cohort sampled during active COVID-19. The CDR3 is CASSEEQGGTEAFF. DNA of the CDR3: TGTGCCAGCAGTGAAGAACAGGGTGGCACTGAAGCTTTCTTT. The entire variable domain, with the rest obtained from reference TRBV2 and TRBJ1-1, is as follows: EPEVTQTPSHQVTQMGQEVILRCVPISNHLYFYWYRQILGQKVEFLVSFYNNEISEKSEIFDDQFSVERPDGSNFTLKIRSTKLEDSAMYFCASSEEQGGTEAFFGQGTRLTVV.